These 25 T cell receptor beta chains came from one sample sequenced in a study of molecular identifiers for immune sequencing clone quantification (dated 2018 in TCRdb). Library method: PCR. Sequencer: Illumina HiSeq 4000. In-frame beta chains were kept once TCRdb had trimmed the public reads at Q25 with fastp and called clones with MiXCR. Under each unique CDR3 protein, matching rows form one entry showing the most common genes and DNA. Recorded for this sample are 250,000 to 400,000 distinct CDR3 sequences; about 20% of them occurred a single time. Approximately 0.83% of the sample goes to the ten largest clones. The sequencing input was naive CD8+ T cells from blood, with Jurkat cell RNA spiked in. In light of the paper, this sample's cell subset or site label describes: FACS-sorted CD8+CD4-CCR7+CD45RA+ naive T cells. Receptors originate from a human donor in good health. Some libraries in this study had Jurkat cell RNA spiked in.

In its sample, this clonotype was seen a few times. The CDR3, as DNA: TGTGCCAGCAGCTTAGAGACCATGATTCTGGCTTCACCCCTCCACTTT. Translated: CASSLETMILASPLHF. The chain couples TRBV11-2 to TRBJ1-6; no clear D gene. This CDR3 contains 16 residues. Germline values: CDR1 SGHAT, CDR2 FQNNGV. V lost 0 bases, J lost 9 bases, and 15 bases lay in between.

The rearrangement joins TRBV2 to TRBJ1-2; 7 bases map to TRBD1. The trim removed 6 bases at V and 7 bases at J, leaving 8 bases unmatched. Germline V CDR1 and CDR2: SNHLY, FYNNEI. The length of the CDR3 is 13 residues. As DNA, the CDR3 is TGTGCCAGCAGCCCCGAGGGGGCTGGTGGCTACACCTTC. Its translation: CASSPEGAGGYTF.

This clonotype was found many times. The rearrangement links TRBV2 to TRBJ1-1; possible D gene TRBD1, 5 bases. The germline gives CDR1 SNHLY, CDR2 FYNNEI. CDR3 length: 17 amino acids. V lost 7 bases, J lost 0 bases, and 21 bases lay in between. For the CDR3, the DNA is TGTGCCAGCACCCTACGAGGGACTGTCGTCATGAACACTGAAGCTTTCTTT. This sequence encodes CASTLRGTVVMNTEAFF.

This clonotype was seen repeatedly, ten times or more. The DNA of the CDR3 is TGCAGCGTTGAAGATTGGACAGGGGTCACTGAAGCTTTCTTT. Protein product: CSVEDWTGVTEAFF. The chain combines TRBV29-1 with TRBJ1-1, with TRBD1 matching over 9 bases. This CDR3 is 14 amino acids long. Germline V lookup: CDR1 SQVTM, CDR2 ANQGSEA. V lost 0 bases, J lost 4 bases, and 3 bases stayed unmatched. Supplemented by reference TRBV29-1 and TRBJ1-1, the full variable domain reads SAVISQKPSRDICQRGTSLTIQCQVDSQVTMMFWYRQQPGQSLTLIATANQGSEATYESGFVIDKFPISRPNLTFSTLTVSNMSPEDSSIYLCSVEDWTGVTEAFFGQGTRLTVV.

This clonotype was found many times. The chain recombines TRBV19 with TRBJ2-2; 8 positions match TRBD2. CDR1 and CDR2 (germline): LNHDA, SQIVND (reference sequence). This CDR3 is 15 amino acids long. The trim removed 7 bases at V and 4 bases at J, leaving 8 bases unmatched. CDR3 amino acids: CASTSGTRGTGELFF. The CDR3 DNA reads as TGTGCCAGTACCTCCGGGACTAGGGGCACCGGGGAGCTGTTTTTT.

This clonotype was picked up many times. V is TRBV6-5 and J is TRBJ2-3, with TRBD2 matching over 10 bases. The length of the CDR3 is 14 residues. Looked up from germline, CDR1 is MNHEY and CDR2 is SVGAGI. V dropped 2 bases and J dropped 6; count of bases not matched to a gene: 2. CDR3 region: CASSYRAGGDTQYF. The CDR3 DNA reads TGTGCCAGCAGTTACCGAGCGGGAGGGGATACGCAGTATTTT.

Comment on this clonotype: A much larger clone lies one base from this, so it may be a read error. This sequence joins TRBV6-2 or TRBV6-3 and TRBJ2-5, with TRBD2 identical over 11 bases. Germline lookup yields CDR1 MNHEY and CDR2 SVGEGT. This CDR3 comprises 17 residues. The CDR3 DNA follows: TGTGCCAGCGGTTACTCCATAGCGGGAGGGCTTCAAGAGACCCAGTACTTC. Translation gives CASGYSIAGGLQETQYF.

Ten or more counts support this clonotype. The V and J genes are TRBV7-9 and TRBJ2-7, with 7 bases lining up with TRBD1. V shed 0 bases, J shed 10 bases, and the junction held 6 bases outside the gene matches. CDR1 and CDR2 from the germline V gene are SEHNR and FQNEAQ (reference sequence). The CDR3 totals 13 residues. CDR3: CASSLAGTDFQYF. CDR3 in DNA: TGTGCCAGCAGCTTAGCGGGGACAGATTTTCAGTACTTC.

As to this clonotype: A read error may explain this, as a much larger clone is one base away. This chain connects TRBV19 to TRBJ1-1; weak D call: TRBD1 (5 bases). CDR1 and CDR2 from the germline V gene are LNHDA and SQIVND (reference sequence). The CDR3 length is 14 residues. The ends were cut back, 4 bases at V and 3 bases at J, with 12 bases in the middle. CDR3 loop: CASSTKQEDTEAFF. CDR3 coding DNA: TGTGCCAGTAGTACAAAACAGGAGGACACTGAAGCTTTCTTT.

This clonotype was counted ten times or more. This chain links TRBV14 with TRBJ2-4, with D uncertain. CDR3 length: 13 residues. The germline V and J ends were trimmed by 3 bases and 10 bases, with 13 bases remaining between them. Germline V CDR1 and CDR2: SGHDN, FVKESK. CDR3 sequence (DNA): TGTGCCAGCAGCCACTTGGCCGATATGATTCAGTACTTC. Encoded protein: CASSHLADMIQYF.

This clonotype has ten or more counts. The rearrangement links TRBV4-3 to TRBJ2-1, with a possible D match to TRBD1 (6 bases). The CDR3 has 15 amino acids. Germline V gives CDR1 LGHNA, CDR2 YSLEER. V was trimmed by 1 base and J by 4 bases, leaving 11 bases between them. CDR3 sequence: CASSQGPDRYNEQFF. The CDR3 coding sequence is TGCGCCAGCAGCCAAGGTCCTGACAGGTACAATGAGCAGTTCTTC.

This clonotype showed up many times. The chain carries TRBV6-2 or TRBV6-3 and TRBJ1-5; perhaps TRBD1 as D (5 bases). The CDR3 extends over 15 amino acids. Trimming shortened V by 5 bases and J by 3 bases, and 14 bases separated the two germline ends. Germline V gives CDR1 MNHEY, CDR2 SVGEGT. CDR3 coding DNA: TGTGCCAGCAGTGACCTAGGGACGGTCAATCAGCCCCAGCATTTT. Translation: CASSDLGTVNQPQHF.

This clonotype was found many times. The chain uses TRBV7-2 and TRBJ2-7; D uncertain. Germline V gives CDR1 SGHTA, CDR2 FQGNSA. This CDR3 contains 12 residues. V gave up 3 bases and J gave up 3 bases, with 6 bases separating them. CDR3 coding DNA: TGTGCCAGCAGCTTCCCCGACTACGAGCAGTACTTC. Translating gives CASSFPDYEQYF.

This clonotype has a handful of counts. The chain recombines TRBV6-2 or TRBV6-3 with TRBJ2-2; no reliable D call. The CDR3 is 13 residues long. V was pared by 1 base and J by 6 bases, with 6 bases between. Looked up from germline, CDR1 is MNHEY and CDR2 is SVGEGT. The DNA for the CDR3 is TGTGCCAGCAGTTACTTGGATTCCGGGGAGCTGTTTTTT. Translating gives CASSYLDSGELFF.

This clonotype was counted ten times or more. The chain joins TRBV6-4 to TRBJ2-1, with 13 bases aligning to TRBD2. Germline values: CDR1 MRHNA, CDR2 SNTAGT. The CDR3 has 15 residues. The junction had 4 bases not matched to a gene; V was cut back by 2 bases and J by 9 bases. The CDR3 sequence: CASSDTSGRATEQFF. Here the CDR3 DNA reads TGTGCCAGCAGTGACACTAGCGGGAGGGCCACTGAGCAGTTCTTC.

To note about this clonotype: A much larger clone is a single base away; this may be a read error. The CDR3 end shows no conserved phenylalanine or tryptophan, and so a read error is likely. The chain uses TRBV4-2 and TRBJ1-2; unclear D gene. Germline V gene data show CDR1 as LGHNA and CDR2 as YNFKEQ. This CDR3 region has 15 residues. The V and J ends lost 0 bases and 6 bases respectively, with 14 bases between them. The CDR3 reads CASSQDLPEGHGYTL. The CDR3 DNA reads as TGTGCCAGCAGCCAAGATCTTCCGGAGGGCCATGGCTACACCCTC.

This clonotype was detected many times. V gene TRBV5-4 combines with J gene TRBJ2-7, with D maybe TRBD1 (6 bases). CDR1 SGHNT and CDR2 YYREEE come from the germline V gene (reference sequence). Between the trimmed V and J ends, which lost 2 bases and 6 bases, there was a span of 12 bases. The CDR3 is 13 residues long. In nucleotides, the CDR3 is TGTGCCAGCAGCTTCCAGGGGACCGGCGAGCAGTACTTC. Encoded protein: CASSFQGTGEQYF.

This clonotype was detected only a few times. In DNA, the CDR3 is TGTGCCAGCAGTGCACCGGGCCCACAGGCTGAAGCTTTCTTT. This encodes CASSAPGPQAEAFF. The chain recombines TRBV6-2 or TRBV6-3 with TRBJ1-1; possibly TRBD1 for D (5 bases). Germline V gene data show CDR1 as MNHEY and CDR2 as SVGEGT. The germline V and J ends were trimmed by 5 bases and 6 bases, with 16 bases remaining between them. The CDR3 extends over 14 amino acids.

This clonotype was seen at least ten times. J is TRBJ2-7 and V is TRBV28; 7 bases match TRBD2. Trimming removed 4 bases from V and 0 bases from J; junction bases left unmatched: 9. This CDR3 has 16 amino acids. Per the germline V gene, CDR1 is MDHEN and CDR2 is SYDVKM. The CDR3 loop is CASSSVLAESSYEQYF. The CDR3 DNA follows: TGTGCCAGCAGTTCAGTCCTAGCGGAGAGCTCCTACGAGCAGTACTTC.

The V gene is TRBV27, the J gene TRBJ2-1; no clear D gene. The germline V gene has CDR1 MNHEY and CDR2 SMNVEV (reference sequence). V was clipped by 6 bases and J by 2 bases, with 14 bases between them. This CDR3 has 15 residues. CDR3 amino acids: CASSPTILPYNEQFF. Written as DNA, the CDR3 is TGTGCCAGCAGCCCGACGATATTGCCCTACAATGAGCAGTTCTTC.

Of note for this clonotype: A much larger clone differs from this one at a single base, so this may be a read error. The chain employs TRBV2 and TRBJ1-4, with 9 positions matching TRBD1. The CDR3 runs to 14 residues. Germline V gives CDR1 SNHLY, CDR2 FYNNEI. CDR3 sequence reads: CASSERDRVEKLVF. CDR3 DNA: TGTGCCAGCAGTGAAAGGGACAGGGTCGAAAAACTGGTTTTT.

Notes on this clonotype: This clone may be a read error of a much larger clone one base away. The V call is TRBV23-1, the J call TRBJ2-4; D is undetermined. TRBV23-1 qualifies as an ORF whose function is uncertain. The CDR3 is 20 residues long. Written as DNA, the CDR3 is TGCGCCAGCAGTCAATCCCCTCAGAGAGTGCCCAGTGTAGCCAAAACCATTCAGTACTTC. Its protein product is CASSQSPQRVPSVAKTIQYF.

This clonotype was picked up many times. This rearrangement joins TRBV14 to TRBJ1-1; D is undetermined. Germline loops: CDR1 SGHDN, CDR2 FVKESK. Trimming shortened V by 0 bases and J by 5 bases, and 10 bases separated the two germline ends. The CDR3 totals 14 residues. The CDR3 here is CASSQDIRGTEAFF. The CDR3 DNA follows: TGTGCCAGCAGCCAAGACATTCGGGGAACTGAAGCTTTCTTT. Complete variable domain (other parts from reference TRBV14 and TRBJ1-1): EAGVTQFPSHSVIEKGQTVTLRCDPISGHDNLYWYRRVMGKEIKFLLHFVKESKQDESGMPNNRFLAERTGGTYSTLKVQPAELEDSGVYFCASSQDIRGTEAFFGQGTRLTVV.

The genes are TRBV7-9 and TRBJ2-7; weak D call: TRBD2 (6 bases). V dropped 4 bases and J dropped 6 bases, with 19 bases sitting between them. This CDR3 comprises 15 residues. CDR1 and CDR2 from the germline V gene are SEHNR and FQNEAQ (reference sequence). CDR3 protein: CASSSNQEGRVEQYF. The CDR3 bases are TGTGCCAGCAGCTCCAACCAGGAGGGTCGGGTCGAGCAGTACTTC.

This clonotype appeared many times. The chain links TRBV28 to TRBJ2-3; possibly TRBD1 for D (5 bases). V lost 7 bases and J 6 bases, leaving 14 bases between the germline ends. The CDR3 is 13 amino acids. Germline CDR1 is MDHEN and CDR2 is SYDVKM. CDR3 sequence: CASISGWWDTQYF. DNA for the CDR3: TGTGCCAGCATTTCAGGGTGGTGGGATACGCAGTATTTT.